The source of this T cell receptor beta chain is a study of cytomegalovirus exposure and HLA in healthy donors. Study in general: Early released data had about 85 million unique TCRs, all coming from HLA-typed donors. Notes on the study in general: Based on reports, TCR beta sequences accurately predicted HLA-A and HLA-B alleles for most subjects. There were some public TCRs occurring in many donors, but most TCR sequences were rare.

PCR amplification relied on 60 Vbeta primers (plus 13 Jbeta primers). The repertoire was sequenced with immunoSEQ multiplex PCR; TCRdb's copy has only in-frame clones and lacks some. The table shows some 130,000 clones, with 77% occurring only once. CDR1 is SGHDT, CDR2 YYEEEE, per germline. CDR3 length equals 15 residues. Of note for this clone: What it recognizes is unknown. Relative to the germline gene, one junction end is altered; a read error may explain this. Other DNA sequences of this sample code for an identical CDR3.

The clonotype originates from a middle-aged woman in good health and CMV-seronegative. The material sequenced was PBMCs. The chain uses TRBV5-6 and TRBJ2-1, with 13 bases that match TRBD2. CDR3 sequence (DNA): TGTGCCAGCAGCACACTAGCGGGGGGGCGTAATGAACAGTTCTTC. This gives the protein CASSTLAGGRNEQFF.